Shown below are 10 T cell receptor beta chains from a single sample sequenced in a study of cytomegalovirus exposure and HLA in healthy donors. Use of 60 Vbeta and 13 Jbeta primers characterized the PCR. This table comes from immunoSEQ multiplex PCR, and its TCRdb copy is limited to in-frame clones, with some not included. The sample shows fewer than 200,000 clones, roughly 80% of them seen only once. Input material: PBMCs. These receptors all stem from a man aged 40-55 years in good health and CMV-seronegative.

The chain carries TRBV6-6 and TRBJ2-2, with 9 positions matching TRBD1. V dropped 11 bases and J dropped 7; count of bases not matched to a gene: 17. Germline CDR1 reads MNHNY; CDR2 reads SVGAGI (reference sequence). This CDR3 region has 16 residues. CDR3 sequence: CAAETRGQGFIGELFF. The CDR3 DNA reads TGTGCCGCCGAGACCAGGGGACAGGGCTTTATCGGGGAGCTGTTTTTT.

The chain uses TRBV6-6 and TRBJ2-3; TRBD2 aligns across 8 bases. Germline V gives CDR1 MNHNY, CDR2 SVGAGI (reference sequence). Losses at the gene ends were 6 bases for V and 0 bases for J; bases not matched to a gene: 8. CDR3 length: 16 residues. CDR3 amino acids: CASSFPGGGSTDTQYF. CDR3 bases: TGTGCCAGCAGCTTCCCGGGAGGGGGGAGCACAGATACGCAGTATTTT.

The V and J genes are TRBV27 and TRBJ2-7; TRBD1 matches at 7 bases. CDR1 MNHEY and CDR2 SMNVEV come from the germline V gene (reference sequence). Trimming cost V 4 bases and J 6 bases; bases outside gene matches: 15. The CDR3 has 16 amino acids. The CDR3 DNA follows: TGTGCCAGCAGTTCCTTGGACAGGCTGTACAAAGCCGAGCAGTACTTC. This translates into CASSSLDRLYKAEQYF.

This chain links TRBV10-3 with TRBJ2-1, with TRBD1 as a possible D gene (6 bases). The CDR3 runs to 16 residues. V was shortened by 0 bases and J by 5 bases, with 14 bases between the two germline ends. Germline values: CDR1 ENHRY, CDR2 SYGVKD. The CDR3 loop is CAISESPGVADNEQFF. DNA of the CDR3: TGTGCCATCAGTGAGTCGCCAGGGGTGGCTGACAATGAGCAGTTCTTC.

The sample holds one count of this clone. The rearrangement joins TRBV2 to TRBJ2-7; 8 nucleotides line up with TRBD1. The CDR3 extends over 15 amino acids. CDR1 SNHLY and CDR2 FYNNEI come from the germline V gene. The ends lost 8 bases at V and 0 bases at J; junction bases unmatched: 9. Written as DNA, the CDR3 is TGTGCCAGCTATTCGACAGGGGACAGCTCCTACGAGCAGTACTTC. Translated: CASYSTGDSSYEQYF.

J is TRBJ2-2 and V is TRBV7-2; 11 bases match TRBD2. The CDR3 loop spans 19 amino acids. Germline CDR1 reads SGHTA; CDR2 reads FQGNSA. Unmatched junction bases numbered 18, after V lost 4 bases and J lost 8 bases. CDR3 region: CASSSHRGLAGGLGGELFF. Here the CDR3 DNA reads TGTGCCAGCAGCTCCCACCGCGGTCTAGCGGGAGGCCTCGGGGGGGAGCTGTTTTTT.

The gene calls are TRBV6-5 and TRBJ2-5; 9 positions match TRBD1. There are 13 residues in the CDR3. The ends lost 5 bases at V and 7 bases at J; junction bases unmatched: 5. Germline V lookup: CDR1 MNHEY, CDR2 SVGAGI. Written as DNA, the CDR3 is TGTGCCAGCAGTGGACAGGGGTACGGGACCCAGTACTTC. Protein: CASSGQGYGTQYF.

The chain is built from TRBV2 and TRBJ2-7, with D uncertain. The CDR3 consists of 15 residues. Per the germline V gene, CDR1 is SNHLY and CDR2 is FYNNEI. V gave up 7 bases and J gave up 0 bases, with 16 bases separating them. The CDR3 nucleotides read TGTGCCAGCACCCCAGGTCACAAAGCCTCCTACGAGCAGTACTTC. Residues: CASTPGHKASYEQYF. Together with reference TRBV2 and TRBJ2-7, the CDR3 gives the full variable domain: EPEVTQTPSHQVTQMGQEVILRCVPISNHLYFYWYRQILGQKVEFLVSFYNNEISEKSEIFDDQFSVERPDGSNFTLKIRSTKLEDSAMYFCASTPGHKASYEQYFGPGTRLTVT.

This clone was observed once. This chain joins TRBV25-1 and TRBJ1-2; 10 bases agree with TRBD1. The junction had 13 bases not matched to a gene; V was cut back by 5 bases and J by 4 bases. Germline V gives CDR1 MGHDK, CDR2 SYGVNS. The CDR3 has 17 amino acids. CDR3 sequence: CASSPLRPGQGIYGYTF. The CDR3 nucleotides read TGTGCCAGCAGTCCGCTTCGTCCGGGACAGGGGATCTATGGCTACACCTTC.

This clone is a singleton in its sample. The rearrangement uses TRBV7-2 and TRBJ1-1; 7 bases are shared with TRBD1. V trimming: 8 bases; J trimming: 5 bases; junction bases outside the gene matches: 14. Germline lookup yields CDR1 SGHTA and CDR2 FQGNSA. The CDR3 covers 15 residues. DNA of the CDR3: TGTGCCAGCTCCCCATCGCGGGACAGATTAACTGAAGCTTTCTTT. This encodes CASSPSRDRLTEAFF.